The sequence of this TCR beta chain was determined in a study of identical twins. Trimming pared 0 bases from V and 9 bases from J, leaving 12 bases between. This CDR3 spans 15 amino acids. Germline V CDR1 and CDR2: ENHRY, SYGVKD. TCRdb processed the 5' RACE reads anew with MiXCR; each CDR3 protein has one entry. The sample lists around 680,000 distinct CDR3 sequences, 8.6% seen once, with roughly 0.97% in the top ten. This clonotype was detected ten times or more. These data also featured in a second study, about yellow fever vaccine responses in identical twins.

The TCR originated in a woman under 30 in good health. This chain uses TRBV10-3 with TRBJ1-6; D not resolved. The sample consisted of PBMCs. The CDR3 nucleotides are TGTGCCATCAGTGAGTCGGGTCTGGGTTCTTCACCCCTCCACTTT. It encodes CAISESGLGSSPLHF.